This T cell receptor beta chain was captured by sequencing in a study of blood T cells in healthy people across ages. Sample-barcoded 5' priming and a J-beta primer mix drove a second PCR of roughly 7 to 11 cycles. TCRdb independently ran MiXCR on the 5' RACE reads; one entry per CDR3 protein. In the table there are about 570,000 distinct CDR3 sequences, approximately 27% of which are singletons. This clonotype was seen repeatedly, ten times or more. Germline V gene sequence: CDR1 SGDLS, CDR2 YYNGEE. The length of the CDR3 is 14 residues. Trimming shortened V by 4 bases and J by 1 base, and 8 bases separated the two germline ends.

The gene calls are TRBV9 and TRBJ2-2; D perhaps matches TRBD1 (5 bases). Sequenced material: blood. This receptor was identified in an older woman in good health. The CDR3 DNA reads TGTGCCAGCAGCTCTCAGGGGAACACCGGGGAGCTGTTTTTT. As protein: CASSSQGNTGELFF.